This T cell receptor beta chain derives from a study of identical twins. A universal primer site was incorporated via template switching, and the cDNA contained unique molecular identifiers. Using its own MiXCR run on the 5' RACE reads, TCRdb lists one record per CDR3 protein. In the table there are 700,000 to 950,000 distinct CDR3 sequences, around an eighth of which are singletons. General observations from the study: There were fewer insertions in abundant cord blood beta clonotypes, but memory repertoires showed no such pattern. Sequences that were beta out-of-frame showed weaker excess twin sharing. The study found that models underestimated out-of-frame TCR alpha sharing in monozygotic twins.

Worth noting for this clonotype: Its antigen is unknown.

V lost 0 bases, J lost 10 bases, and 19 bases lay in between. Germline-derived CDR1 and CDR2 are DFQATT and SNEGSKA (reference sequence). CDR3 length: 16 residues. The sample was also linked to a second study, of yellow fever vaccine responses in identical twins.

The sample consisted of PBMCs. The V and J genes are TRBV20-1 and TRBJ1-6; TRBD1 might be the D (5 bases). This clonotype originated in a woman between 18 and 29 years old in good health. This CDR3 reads CSARDLPREVWSPLHF. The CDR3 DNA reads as TGCAGTGCTAGAGATCTCCCCAGGGAGGTATGGTCACCCCTCCACTTT.